This TCR beta chain was recovered during a study of blood T cell repertoires in COVID-19. There are 17 residues in the CDR3. Germline values: CDR1 SGDLS, CDR2 YYNGEE. The ends were cut back, 1 base at V and 6 bases at J, with 19 bases in the middle. Sequencing was performed with immunoSEQ multiplex PCR; in TCRdb, only in-frame clones are kept and a portion is missing. The sample lists 300,000 to 400,000 clones, 90% occurring once. Seattle patient enrollment occurred during active infection, with longitudinal follow-up thereafter. The sample holds one count of this clone. This receptor was identified in a woman younger than 45 with COVID-19, enrolled during active disease. The chain has TRBV9 and TRBJ2-2; D may be TRBD1 (7 bases). The specimen sequenced was peripheral blood. The CDR3 DNA sequence: TGTGCCAGCAGCGTATTGGGCATAGGCAGGGGGGCCGGGGAGCTGTTTTTT. Translation gives CASSVLGIGRGAGELFF. The entire variable domain, with the rest obtained from reference TRBV9 and TRBJ2-2, is as follows: DSGVTQTPKHLITATGQRVTLRCSPRSGDLSVYWYQQSLDQGLQFLIQYYNGEERAKGNILERFSAQQFPDLHSELNLSSLELGDSALYFCASSVLGIGRGAGELFFGEGSRLTVL.